This T cell receptor beta chain was identified during a study of cytomegalovirus exposure and HLA in healthy donors. In the case of this clone: Antigen: not known.

TCRdb keeps only in-frame clones here, not all; method: immunoSEQ multiplex PCR. This table has some 130,000 clones, roughly nine tenths appearing once. Study conclusions and caveats: Many donors shared some public TCRs, even though most TCR sequences were rare. Subsequent analysis revealed that first-cohort TCR clusters tended to co-occur in the roughly 120 validation repertoires. The study labeled approximately 150 TCR beta chains cytomegalovirus-associated.

This CDR3 comprises 16 residues. V lost 5 bases and J 1 base, leaving 14 bases between the germline ends. In germline, CDR1 is SGHAT, CDR2 FQNNGV. Sample: PBMCs. The sequence was obtained from a woman aged 18-29 years in good health and CMV-seronegative. The chain is built from TRBV11-2 and TRBJ2-2; D uncertain. The CDR3 nucleotides read TGTGCCAGCAGCCCCCGAGGTACGCAGAACACCGGGGAGCTGTTTTTT. Its protein is CASSPRGTQNTGELFF.